The subject of this entry is one T cell receptor beta chain. Its antigen is undetermined. The read ends 3 residues early relative to the CDR3; the germline J gene fills the gap. These data originate in a study of T cells in women clearing cervical HPV infection. General study points: Repertoire richness, not evenness, was significantly elevated in CIN3+ cases versus controls.

This CDR3 spans 14 amino acids. J lost 5 bases, V lost 11 bases, and 9 bases had no gene match. Germline V lookup: CDR1 SNHLY, CDR2 FYNNEI. The assay was immunoSEQ multiplex PCR, and TCRdb's table has in-frame clones only and misses some. Its table records more than 30,000 clones. Sequencing was done on a sample of blood buffy coat. This receptor was taken from a woman aged 18-70 years with a cervical HPV16 infection that either progressed to CIN3+ or cleared (not recorded which). The J gene is TRBJ1-6, the V gene TRBV2; 7 bases are shared with TRBD1. CDR3 protein: CAVPRGGNNSPLHF. The CDR3 DNA, read in part, is TGTGCCGTACCGAGAGGGGGCAATAATTCACCC.